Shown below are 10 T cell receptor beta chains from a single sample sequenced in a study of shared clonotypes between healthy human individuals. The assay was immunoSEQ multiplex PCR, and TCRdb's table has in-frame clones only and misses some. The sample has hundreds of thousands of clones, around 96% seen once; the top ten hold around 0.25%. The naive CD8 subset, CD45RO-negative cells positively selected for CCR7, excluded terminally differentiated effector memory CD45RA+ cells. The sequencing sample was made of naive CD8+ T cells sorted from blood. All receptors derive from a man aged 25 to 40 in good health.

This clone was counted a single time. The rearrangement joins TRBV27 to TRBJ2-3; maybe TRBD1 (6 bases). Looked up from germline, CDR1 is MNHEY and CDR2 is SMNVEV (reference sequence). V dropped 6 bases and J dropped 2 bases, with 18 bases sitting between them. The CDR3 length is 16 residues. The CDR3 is CASSLDSGTPTDTQYF. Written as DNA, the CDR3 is TGTGCCAGCAGCCTTGATTCCGGGACACCCACAGATACGCAGTATTTT.

The CDR3 loop is CASSLTGTGDGYTF. CDR3 nucleotide sequence: TGTGCCAGCAGTCTGACCGGGACAGGGGATGGCTACACCTTC. This sequence joins TRBV28 and TRBJ1-2, with 10 bases lining up with TRBD1. With V trimmed by 5 bases and J by 6 bases, 6 bases remained unmatched. This CDR3 is 14 amino acids long. Germline-derived CDR1 and CDR2 are MDHEN and SYDVKM.

CDR3: CASSPEWGRETQYF. In DNA, the CDR3 is TGTGCCAGCAGTCCTGAGTGGGGACGAGAGACCCAGTACTTC. V gene TRBV6-5 combines with J gene TRBJ2-5, with D tentatively TRBD1 or TRBD2 (5 bases each). CDR3 size: 14 residues. The germline gives CDR1 MNHEY, CDR2 SVGAGI. The V and J ends lost 5 bases and 4 bases respectively, with 14 bases between them.

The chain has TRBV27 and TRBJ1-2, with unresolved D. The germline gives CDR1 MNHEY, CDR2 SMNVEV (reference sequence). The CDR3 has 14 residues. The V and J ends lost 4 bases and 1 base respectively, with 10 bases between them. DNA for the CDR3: TGTGCCAGCAGTTCCTGGGCAGATAACTATGGCTACACCTTC. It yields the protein CASSSWADNYGYTF.

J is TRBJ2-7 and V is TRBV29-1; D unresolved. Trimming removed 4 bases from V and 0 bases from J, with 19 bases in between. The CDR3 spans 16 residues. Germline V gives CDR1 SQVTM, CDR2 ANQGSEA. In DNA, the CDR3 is TGCAGCGTTGGTGGCTTCCAAGTTGGTAGCTCCTACGAGCAGTACTTC. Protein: CSVGGFQVGSSYEQYF.

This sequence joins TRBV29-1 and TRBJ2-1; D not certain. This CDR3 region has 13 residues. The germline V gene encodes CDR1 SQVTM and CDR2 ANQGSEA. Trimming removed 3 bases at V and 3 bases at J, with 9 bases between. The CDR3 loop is CSVDGRYYNEQFF. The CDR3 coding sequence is TGCAGCGTTGATGGTAGATACTACAATGAGCAGTTCTTC.

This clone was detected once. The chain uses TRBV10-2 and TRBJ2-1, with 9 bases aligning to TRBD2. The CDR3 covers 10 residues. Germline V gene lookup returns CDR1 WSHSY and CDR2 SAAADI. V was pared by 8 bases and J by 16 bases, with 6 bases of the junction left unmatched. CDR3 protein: CASRTSEVFF. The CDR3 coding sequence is TGCGCCAGCCGGACTAGCGAGGTTTTCTTC.

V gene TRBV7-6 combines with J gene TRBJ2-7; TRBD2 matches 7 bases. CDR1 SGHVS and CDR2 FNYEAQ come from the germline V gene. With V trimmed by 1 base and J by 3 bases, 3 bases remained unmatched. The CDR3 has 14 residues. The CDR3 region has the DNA TGTGCCAGCAGCTTAGATCGCGGGGGCTACGAGCAGTACTTC. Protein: CASSLDRGGYEQYF.

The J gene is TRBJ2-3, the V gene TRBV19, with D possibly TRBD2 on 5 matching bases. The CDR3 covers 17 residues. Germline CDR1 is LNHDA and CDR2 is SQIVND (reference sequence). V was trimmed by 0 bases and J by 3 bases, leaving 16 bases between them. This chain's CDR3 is CASSIDAVGSGTDTQYF. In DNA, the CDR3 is TGTGCCAGTAGTATAGATGCTGTCGGCAGCGGAACAGATACGCAGTATTTT.

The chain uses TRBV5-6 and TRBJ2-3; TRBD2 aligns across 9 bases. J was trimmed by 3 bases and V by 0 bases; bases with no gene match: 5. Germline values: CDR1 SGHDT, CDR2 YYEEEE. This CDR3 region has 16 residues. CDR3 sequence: CASSLAASGATDTQYF. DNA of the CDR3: TGTGCCAGCAGCTTGGCCGCTAGCGGGGCAACAGATACGCAGTATTTT.